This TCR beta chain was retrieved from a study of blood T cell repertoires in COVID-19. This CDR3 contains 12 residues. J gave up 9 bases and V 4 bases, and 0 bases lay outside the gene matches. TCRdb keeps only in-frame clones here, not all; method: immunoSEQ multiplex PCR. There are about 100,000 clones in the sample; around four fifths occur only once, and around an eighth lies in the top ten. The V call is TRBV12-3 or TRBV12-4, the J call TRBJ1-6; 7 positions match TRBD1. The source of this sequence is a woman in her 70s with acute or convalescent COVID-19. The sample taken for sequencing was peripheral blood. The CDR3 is CASSYRGSPLHF. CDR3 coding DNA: TGTGCCAGCAGTTACAGGGGTTCACCCCTCCACTTT.